Listed here are 8 T cell receptor beta chains from one sample, sequenced in a study of T cell repertoires in cytomegalovirus infection (dated by TCRdb to between 2018 and 2021). TCRdb shows the sequencer as Illumina HiSeq 1500. In-frame beta chains were kept once TCRdb had trimmed the public reads at Q25 with fastp and called clones with MiXCR. CDR3 protein sequences are deduplicated, and each keeps its most common genes and DNA. The sample table records about 230,000 distinct CDR3 sequences; 22% of these occur just once. Roughly 18% of the sample lies in the top ten. The sample consisted of CD8+ T cells from PBMCs. All receptors come from a human donor in good health (CMV status not recorded). Some clones in this sample may be carry-over from other donors' samples.

Ten or more counts support this clonotype. This sequence joins TRBV14 and TRBJ1-6; TRBD1 might be the D (5 bases). From germline, CDR1 is SGHDN and CDR2 FVKESK. The ends were cut back, 4 bases at V and 9 bases at J, with 16 bases in the middle. CDR3 length: 15 residues. CDR3 amino acids: CASSPMGLGVSPLHF. The CDR3 DNA reads as TGTGCCAGCAGCCCTATGGGACTGGGGGTTTCACCCCTCCACTTT.

The rearrangement links TRBV24-1 to TRBJ2-1; no definite D call. From germline, CDR1 is KGHDR and CDR2 SFDVKD. This CDR3 region has 15 residues. The V and J ends lost 1 base and 3 bases respectively, with 9 bases between them. In DNA form, the CDR3 reads TGTGCCACCAGTGATTTAAGAGGAGTCTACAATGAGCAGTTCTTC. Protein: CATSDLRGVYNEQFF.

The CDR3 region is CSARGQNYQPQHF. The DNA of the CDR3 is TGCAGTGCTAGAGGACAGAACTATCAGCCCCAGCATTTT. V usage is TRBV20-1 and J usage is TRBJ1-5, with D possibly being TRBD1 (5 bases). Trimming took off 1 base at V and 5 bases at J, with 9 bases between the two ends. The CDR3 extends over 13 amino acids. Germline loops: CDR1 DFQATT, CDR2 SNEGSKA (reference sequence).

V and J are TRBV12-3 or TRBV12-4 and TRBJ1-5; no firm D call. The length of the CDR3 is 13 residues. Trimming cost V 1 base and J 5 bases, with 6 bases left between them. The CDR3 loop is CASSLDVYQPQHF. The CDR3 region has the DNA TGTGCCAGCAGTTTAGACGTGTATCAGCCCCAGCATTTT.

This clonotype was counted only a few times. The rearrangement links TRBV2 to TRBJ2-7; 9 bases line up with TRBD1. This CDR3 is 14 amino acids long. V was pared by 6 bases and J by 7 bases, with 10 bases of the junction left unmatched. Germline V lookup: CDR1 SNHLY, CDR2 FYNNEI. The CDR3 DNA sequence: TGTGCCAGCAGACCGGGACAGGGCCGCCGAGAGCAGTACTTC. Translating it yields CASRPGQGRREQYF.

This clonotype was seen a handful of times. This chain uses TRBV20-1 with TRBJ2-1; 9 nucleotides align to TRBD2. This CDR3 region has 17 residues. CDR1 and CDR2 from the germline V gene are DFQATT and SNEGSKA (reference sequence). The V gene end was trimmed by 4 bases and the J gene end by 2 bases; junction bases not matched to a gene: 12. Written as DNA, the CDR3 is TGCAGTGCTAAGGGGGTGGCTAGCGGGGTGACCTACAATGAGCAGTTCTTC. This gives the protein CSAKGVASGVTYNEQFF.

The V call is TRBV29-1, the J call TRBJ2-3; D uncertain. Germline CDR1 is SQVTM and CDR2 is ANQGSEA. The length of the CDR3 is 13 residues. V was clipped by 2 bases and J by 0 bases, with 6 bases between them. CDR3 amino acids: CSVEMDSTDTQYF. The CDR3 nucleotides are TGCAGCGTTGAAATGGACAGCACAGATACGCAGTATTTT.

The sample holds many counts of this clonotype. The rearrangement links TRBV29-1 to TRBJ2-1; possibly TRBD2 for D (5 bases). V was cut by 8 bases and J by 6 bases, with 17 bases left in between. The CDR3 extends over 13 amino acids. Germline values: CDR1 SQVTM, CDR2 ANQGSEA. The CDR3 reads CSSRTWASNEQFF. CDR3 sequence (DNA): TGCAGCTCAAGGACTTGGGCCTCCAATGAGCAGTTCTTC.